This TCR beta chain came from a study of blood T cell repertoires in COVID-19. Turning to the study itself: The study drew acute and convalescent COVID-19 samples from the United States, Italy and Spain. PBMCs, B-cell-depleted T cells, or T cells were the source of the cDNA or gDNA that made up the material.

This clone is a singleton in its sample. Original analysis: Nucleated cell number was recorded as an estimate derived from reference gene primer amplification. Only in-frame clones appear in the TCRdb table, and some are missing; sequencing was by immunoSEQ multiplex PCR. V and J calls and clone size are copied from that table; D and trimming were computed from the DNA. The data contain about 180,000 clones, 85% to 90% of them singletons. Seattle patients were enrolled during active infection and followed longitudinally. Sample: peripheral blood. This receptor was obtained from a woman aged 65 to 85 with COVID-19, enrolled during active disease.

This CDR3 reads CASSSRGYGSGYTF. The CDR3 DNA follows: TGTGCCAGCAGCTCGCGGGGGTACGGTAGTGGCTACACCTTC. The chain employs TRBV7-8 and TRBJ1-2; possibly TRBD1 for D (5 bases). The CDR3 is made up of 14 amino acids. V was cut by 4 bases and J by 7 bases, with 16 bases left in between. Germline V gene sequence: CDR1 SGHVS, CDR2 FQNEAQ.